A selection of T cell receptor beta chains follows, all from one sample in a study of blood T cells in healthy people across ages. TCRdb independently ran MiXCR on the 5' RACE reads; one entry per CDR3 protein. This sample has fewer than 1.5 million distinct CDR3 sequences, with approximately 38% found just once. Sequenced material: blood. The receptors originated from a woman younger than 30 in good health. The CDR3 runs from the conserved cysteine through the conserved F or W. Each record gives: clone size, V gene, D gene, J gene, CDR3 protein, CDR3 DNA. D genes are given only for firm matches. Rows may omit the clone size; those that give it use once, few, many or a size class.

clone_size: -
v_call: TRBV6-2/TRBV6-3
d_call: -
j_call: TRBJ1-5
cdr3_aa: CASSQVHNQPQHF
cdr3_nt: TGTGCCAGCTCTCAGGTGCACAATCAGCCCCAGCATTTT

clone_size: many
v_call: TRBV29-1
d_call: TRBD1
j_call: TRBJ2-7
cdr3_aa: CSVRQGSSYEQYF
cdr3_nt: TGCAGCGTGAGACAGGGGTCCTCCTACGAGCAGTACTTC

clone_size: many
v_call: TRBV10-3
d_call: -
j_call: TRBJ1-5
cdr3_aa: CAISESYSISNQPQHF
cdr3_nt: TGTGCCATCAGTGAGTCGTATAGTATTAGCAATCAGCCCCAGCATTTT

clone_size: few
v_call: TRBV7-3
d_call: -
j_call: TRBJ2-1
cdr3_aa: CASSLINTGDPREQFF
cdr3_nt: TGTGCCAGCAGCTTAATTAATACGGGGGACCCCAGAGAGCAGTTCTTC

clone_size: -
v_call: TRBV6-1
d_call: TRBD2
j_call: TRBJ2-1
cdr3_aa: CASTRTSRNEQFF
cdr3_nt: TGTGCCAGCACCAGGACTAGCCGCAATGAGCAGTTCTTC

clone_size: few
v_call: TRBV21-1
d_call: -
j_call: TRBJ2-7
cdr3_aa: CASRSRDREFEQYF
cdr3_nt: TGTGCCAGCAGATCCCGGGACAGGGAATTCGAGCAGTACTTC

clone_size: once
v_call: TRBV4-1
d_call: TRBD1
j_call: TRBJ1-2
cdr3_aa: CASSQSDRECTF
cdr3_nt: TGCGCCAGCAGCCAATCCGACAGGGAGTGCACCTTC

clone_size: few
v_call: TRBV6-6
d_call: TRBD1
j_call: TRBJ1-2
cdr3_aa: CASSLTWDRGTGYTF
cdr3_nt: TGTGCCAGCAGTCTTACCTGGGACAGGGGAACGGGCTACACCTTC

clone_size: -
v_call: TRBV11-1
d_call: -
j_call: TRBJ1-1
cdr3_aa: CASSLAPATGTEAFF
cdr3_nt: TGTGCCAGCAGCTTAGCGCCAGCCACAGGGACTGAAGCTTTCTTT

clone_size: few
v_call: TRBV6-4
d_call: -
j_call: TRBJ2-6
cdr3_aa: CASSVGFSGANVLTF
cdr3_nt: TGTGCCAGCAGTGTCGGGTTCTCTGGGGCCAACGTCCTGACTTTC

clone_size: few
v_call: TRBV20-1
d_call: -
j_call: TRBJ1-2
cdr3_aa: CSARDPQDRYGYTF
cdr3_nt: TGCAGTGCTAGAGATCCCCAGGACCGCTATGGCTACACCTTC

clone_size: few
v_call: TRBV5-1
d_call: -
j_call: TRBJ2-5
cdr3_aa: CASSRQAGNNEQYF
cdr3_nt: TGCGCCAGCAGCCGACAGGCCGGGAACAATGAGCAGTACTTC

clone_size: many
v_call: TRBV10-3
d_call: TRBD2
j_call: TRBJ2-5
cdr3_aa: CAISSGLKQETQYF
cdr3_nt: TGTGCCATCAGTTCGGGACTAAAACAAGAGACCCAGTACTTC

clone_size: -
v_call: TRBV21-1
d_call: -
j_call: TRBJ1-2
cdr3_aa: CASSKALLRGSGYGYTF
cdr3_nt: TGTGCCAGCAGCAAAGCGCTTTTAAGGGGGTCGGGCTATGGCTACACCTTC

clone_size: -
v_call: TRBV4-1
d_call: TRBD1
j_call: TRBJ2-1
cdr3_aa: CASSQPRTGKIYNEQFF
cdr3_nt: TGCGCCAGCAGCCAACCCCGGACAGGAAAAATCTACAATGAGCAGTTCTTC

clone_size: many
v_call: TRBV7-2
d_call: TRBD1
j_call: TRBJ1-2
cdr3_aa: CASSPRQGAGYGYTF
cdr3_nt: TGTGCCAGCAGCCCACGACAGGGGGCGGGCTATGGCTACACCTTC

clone_size: once
v_call: TRBV6-1
d_call: -
j_call: TRBJ2-3
cdr3_aa: CASSETVVVHTQYF
cdr3_nt: TGTGCCAGCAGTGAAACCGTGGTCGTACATACGCAGTATTTT

clone_size: -
v_call: TRBV6-1
d_call: -
j_call: TRBJ1-5
cdr3_aa: CASSEAGRGSDQPQHF
cdr3_nt: TGTGCCAGCAGTGAAGCGGGCAGGGGCTCAGATCAGCCCCAGCATTTT

clone_size: -
v_call: TRBV20-1
d_call: -
j_call: TRBJ2-3
cdr3_aa: CSADQGTDTQYF
cdr3_nt: TGCAGTGCGGACCAAGGCACAGATACGCAGTATTTT

clone_size: few
v_call: TRBV11-3
d_call: -
j_call: TRBJ2-3
cdr3_aa: CASSLDNGKDTQYF
cdr3_nt: TGTGCCAGCAGCTTAGATAATGGCAAAGATACGCAGTATTTT

clone_size: few
v_call: TRBV7-9
d_call: TRBD1
j_call: TRBJ1-1
cdr3_aa: CASSLVRTGNTEAFF
cdr3_nt: TGTGCCAGCAGCTTAGTTCGGACAGGGAACACTGAAGCTTTCTTT

clone_size: -
v_call: TRBV5-1
d_call: -
j_call: TRBJ1-2
cdr3_aa: CASKVDAGLAGYTF
cdr3_nt: TGCGCCAGCAAGGTGGACGCCGGGTTGGCTGGCTACACCTTC

clone_size: -
v_call: TRBV6-6
d_call: TRBD1
j_call: TRBJ2-1
cdr3_aa: CASGSMPGQGADEQFF
cdr3_nt: TGTGCCAGCGGCTCAATGCCGGGACAGGGGGCTGATGAGCAGTTCTTC

clone_size: many
v_call: TRBV4-1
d_call: -
j_call: TRBJ2-7
cdr3_aa: CASSLGKTDFYEQYF
cdr3_nt: TGCGCCAGCAGCCTTGGGAAGACAGACTTCTACGAGCAGTACTTC

clone_size: few
v_call: TRBV11-2
d_call: -
j_call: TRBJ2-7
cdr3_aa: CASSSTGNFTYDQYF
cdr3_nt: TGTGCCAGCAGCTCGACAGGAAACTTTACCTACGATCAGTACTTC

clone_size: -
v_call: TRBV3-1
d_call: TRBD1
j_call: TRBJ1-1
cdr3_aa: CASSPTGGETEAFF
cdr3_nt: TGTGCCAGCAGCCCGACAGGGGGCGAGACTGAAGCTTTCTTT

clone_size: -
v_call: TRBV11-2
d_call: TRBD2
j_call: TRBJ2-3
cdr3_aa: CASRHRQGLAGDTDTQYF
cdr3_nt: TGTGCCAGCAGGCACCGTCAGGGGCTAGCGGGGGACACAGATACGCAGTATTTT

clone_size: -
v_call: TRBV12-3/TRBV12-4
d_call: -
j_call: TRBJ1-5
cdr3_aa: CASSLRSTWEGNQPQHF
cdr3_nt: TGTGCCAGCAGTTTAAGGTCCACGTGGGAGGGCAATCAGCCCCAGCATTTT

clone_size: -
v_call: TRBV30
d_call: TRBD1
j_call: TRBJ1-6
cdr3_aa: CAQRGQGNSPLHF
cdr3_nt: TGTGCCCAACGCGGACAGGGTAATTCACCCCTCCACTTT

clone_size: few
v_call: TRBV28
d_call: -
j_call: TRBJ1-6
cdr3_aa: CASTSGESPLHF
cdr3_nt: TGTGCCAGCACCTCGGGGGAGTCACCCCTCCACTTT

clone_size: few
v_call: TRBV13
d_call: TRBD2
j_call: TRBJ2-1
cdr3_aa: CASSPKRGVDEQFF
cdr3_nt: TGTGCCAGCAGCCCAAAGCGGGGTGTCGATGAGCAGTTCTTC

clone_size: few
v_call: TRBV7-9
d_call: -
j_call: TRBJ1-4
cdr3_aa: CASSPSQAQKLFF
cdr3_nt: TGTGCCAGCAGCCCTAGCCAGGCTCAAAAACTGTTTTTT

clone_size: -
v_call: TRBV12-3/TRBV12-4
d_call: TRBD2
j_call: TRBJ2-5
cdr3_aa: CASSLGGGVKRRTQYF
cdr3_nt: TGTGCCAGCAGCTTGGGGGGAGGGGTAAAACGACGGACCCAGTACTTC

clone_size: few
v_call: TRBV5-1
d_call: -
j_call: TRBJ2-4
cdr3_aa: CASSLRPVPKNIQYF
cdr3_nt: TGCGCCAGCAGCTTAAGGCCGGTGCCCAAAAACATTCAGTACTTC

clone_size: -
v_call: TRBV20-1
d_call: -
j_call: TRBJ2-3
cdr3_aa: CSARAGAIDTQYF
cdr3_nt: TGCAGTGCTAGAGCGGGGGCCATAGATACGCAGTATTTT

clone_size: -
v_call: TRBV21-1
d_call: -
j_call: TRBJ2-6
cdr3_aa: CASSPTGDAGANVLTF
cdr3_nt: TGTGCCAGCAGCCCCACAGGGGATGCAGGGGCCAACGTCCTGACTTTC

clone_size: -
v_call: TRBV7-6
d_call: -
j_call: TRBJ2-1
cdr3_aa: CASSSPNRGPTYNEQFF
cdr3_nt: TGTGCCAGCAGCTCGCCCAATCGGGGGCCAACCTACAATGAGCAGTTCTTC

clone_size: -
v_call: TRBV4-1
d_call: -
j_call: TRBJ2-3
cdr3_aa: CASSQEGLTRTDTQYF
cdr3_nt: TGCGCCAGCAGCCAAGAAGGTCTTACCCGCACAGATACGCAGTATTTT

clone_size: many
v_call: TRBV3-1
d_call: -
j_call: TRBJ1-2
cdr3_aa: CASSLGVTYGYTF
cdr3_nt: TGTGCCAGCAGCCTAGGGGTTACCTATGGCTACACCTTC

clone_size: -
v_call: TRBV20-1
d_call: TRBD2
j_call: TRBJ2-7
cdr3_aa: CSAPLAGGYEQYF
cdr3_nt: TGCAGTGCGCCACTAGCGGGGGGCTACGAGCAGTACTTC

clone_size: few
v_call: TRBV4-1
d_call: -
j_call: TRBJ1-4
cdr3_aa: CASSQALRATNEKLFF
cdr3_nt: TGCGCCAGCAGCCAAGCCCTCCGAGCAACTAATGAAAAACTGTTTTTT

clone_size: -
v_call: TRBV28
d_call: -
j_call: TRBJ1-4
cdr3_aa: CASRVQGPTNEKLFF
cdr3_nt: TGTGCCAGCAGAGTACAGGGACCAACTAATGAAAAACTGTTTTTT

clone_size: many
v_call: TRBV30
d_call: TRBD1
j_call: TRBJ1-1
cdr3_aa: CAWSNRGRTEAFF
cdr3_nt: TGTGCCTGGAGCAACAGGGGGCGGACTGAAGCTTTCTTT

clone_size: once
v_call: TRBV29-1
d_call: TRBD1
j_call: TRBJ1-2
cdr3_aa: CSVVWDSYGYTF
cdr3_nt: TGCAGCGTTGTTTGGGACAGCTATGGCTACACCTTC

clone_size: -
v_call: TRBV4-1
d_call: TRBD2
j_call: TRBJ2-1
cdr3_aa: CASSRLAGGTDDEQFF
cdr3_nt: TGCGCCAGCAGCCGTTTAGCGGGAGGGACGGACGATGAGCAGTTCTTC

clone_size: -
v_call: TRBV4-1
d_call: TRBD1
j_call: TRBJ1-1
cdr3_aa: CASSPGGREAFF
cdr3_nt: TGCGCCAGCAGCCCAGGGGGGCGTGAAGCTTTCTTT

clone_size: -
v_call: TRBV2
d_call: TRBD2
j_call: TRBJ2-7
cdr3_aa: CASSEGGLAVRRTYEQYF
cdr3_nt: TGTGCCAGCAGTGAAGGAGGACTAGCGGTTAGACGAACCTACGAGCAGTACTTC

clone_size: -
v_call: TRBV30
d_call: -
j_call: TRBJ1-3
cdr3_aa: CAQDISGNTIYF
cdr3_nt: TGTGCTCAGGACATCTCTGGAAACACCATATATTTT

clone_size: few
v_call: TRBV6-1
d_call: -
j_call: TRBJ2-1
cdr3_aa: CASSRGAGGSGINEQFF
cdr3_nt: TGTGCCAGCAGTCGGGGGGCCGGGGGCTCGGGGATCAATGAGCAGTTCTTC

clone_size: many
v_call: TRBV29-1
d_call: -
j_call: TRBJ2-7
cdr3_aa: CSVEEGYEQYF
cdr3_nt: TGCAGCGTTGAGGAGGGGTACGAGCAGTACTTC

clone_size: few
v_call: TRBV3-1
d_call: TRBD2
j_call: TRBJ2-1
cdr3_aa: CASSQAGSGRFNEQFF
cdr3_nt: TGTGCCAGCAGCCAAGCCGGCAGCGGGAGGTTCAATGAGCAGTTCTTC

clone_size: -
v_call: TRBV6-2/TRBV6-3
d_call: -
j_call: TRBJ2-1
cdr3_aa: CASSYSAYNYNEQFF
cdr3_nt: TGTGCCAGCAGTTACTCAGCGTACAACTACAATGAGCAGTTCTTC

clone_size: many
v_call: TRBV4-2
d_call: TRBD2
j_call: TRBJ2-1
cdr3_aa: CASSQDRLAGGPHNEQFF
cdr3_nt: TGTGCCAGCAGCCAAGATCGACTAGCGGGGGGGCCTCACAATGAGCAGTTCTTC

clone_size: -
v_call: TRBV5-1
d_call: TRBD2
j_call: TRBJ2-5
cdr3_aa: CASSFLAGRETQYF
cdr3_nt: TGCGCCAGCAGCTTTCTAGCGGGTCGGGAGACCCAGTACTTC

clone_size: -
v_call: TRBV20-1
d_call: -
j_call: TRBJ2-5
cdr3_aa: CSASLTVQETQYF
cdr3_nt: TGCAGTGCTAGTTTGACAGTTCAAGAGACCCAGTACTTC